Below are 10 T cell receptor beta chains sequenced from a single sample in a study of CD8+CD57+ T cells in acquired aplastic anemia. Genomic DNA constituted the template upon which TCR beta VDJ and CDR3 profiling was performed. TCRdb fed the reads into MiXCR, producing one record per CDR3 protein. Here the sample spans roughly 130,000 distinct CDR3 sequences, around 48% being singletons. The sample taken for sequencing was sorted CD4+, CD8+, or CD8+CD57+ T cells (not recorded which) from PBMCs. The receptor set was obtained from a human donor in good health, serving as a control.

This clonotype was counted many times. The gene calls are TRBV27 and TRBJ1-1; D might be TRBD1 (5 bases). Between the trimmed V and J ends, which lost 4 bases and 4 bases, there was a span of 10 bases. Germline lookup yields CDR1 MNHEY and CDR2 SMNVEV (reference sequence). The CDR3 extends over 13 amino acids. DNA for the CDR3: TGTGCCAGCAGTTACGGGGGAGGCACTGAAGCTTTCTTT. As protein: CASSYGGGTEAFF.

V usage is TRBV15 and J usage is TRBJ1-2; unclear D gene. The CDR3 length is 12 residues. Germline values: CDR1 LNHNV, CDR2 YYDKDF (reference sequence). The germline V and J ends were trimmed by 0 bases and 4 bases, with 3 bases remaining between them. CDR3 coding DNA: TGTGCCACCAGCAGAGATGGCTATGGCTACACCTTC. Amino acid sequence: CATSRDGYGYTF.

The rearrangement joins TRBV15 to TRBJ2-3; D gene uncertain. V dropped 3 bases and J dropped 4 bases, with 2 bases sitting between them. The CDR3 spans 11 residues. Germline CDR1 reads LNHNV; CDR2 reads YYDKDF (reference sequence). Written as DNA, the CDR3 is TGTGCCACCAGCAGGGCAGATACGCAGTATTTT. The encoded protein is CATSRADTQYF.

This chain connects TRBV29-1 to TRBJ1-2; D not resolved. The CDR3 contains 9 residues. CDR1 is SQVTM, CDR2 ANQGSEA, per germline. V lost 6 bases to trimming and J lost 8 bases, with 7 bases between them. The DNA of the CDR3 is TGCAGCGTGAGTCCGGGCTACACCTTC. Translating it yields CSVSPGYTF.

CDR3 in amino acids: CSVRHGSTDTQYF. The CDR3 region has the DNA TGCAGCGTTCGGCACGGGAGCACAGATACGCAGTATTTT. The V and J genes are TRBV29-1 and TRBJ2-3; D unclear. Trimming pared 5 bases from V and 0 bases from J, leaving 9 bases between. The V gene's germline CDR1 is SQVTM and CDR2 ANQGSEA. The CDR3 is 13 residues long.

This clonotype has a handful of counts. The chain carries TRBV25-1 and TRBJ1-1; tentative D call: TRBD1 (5 bases). The CDR3 has 14 residues. Germline assignment: CDR1 MGHDK and CDR2 SYGVNS. V was cut by 3 bases and J by 4 bases, with 12 bases left in between. The CDR3: CASSETALVTEAFF. The CDR3 DNA reads as TGTGCCAGCAGTGAGACAGCACTTGTCACTGAAGCTTTCTTT.

CDR3: CAWIHVWQVTGEVHEQYF. The CDR3 region has the DNA TGTGCCTGGATCCACGTGTGGCAGGTGACAGGGGAGGTACACGAGCAGTACTTC. The chain combines TRBV30 with TRBJ2-7; 8 bases line up with TRBD1. The CDR3 runs 18 residues. From germline, CDR1 is GTSNPN and CDR2 SVGIG (reference sequence). Trimming cost V 4 bases and J 5 bases; bases outside gene matches: 22. The whole variable domain, remainder taken from reference TRBV30 and TRBJ2-7, is SQTIHQWPATLVQPVGSPLSLECTVEGTSNPNLYWYRQAAGRGLQLLFYSVGIGQISSEVPQNLSASRPQDRQFILSSKKLLLSDSGFYLCAWIHVWQVTGEVHEQYFGPGTRLTVT.

This clonotype was found a few times. The V call is TRBV2, the J call TRBJ2-7; TRBD1 might be the D (6 bases). The germline V gene has CDR1 SNHLY and CDR2 FYNNEI. Between the trimmed V and J ends, which lost 3 bases and 4 bases, there was a span of 10 bases. There are 13 residues in the CDR3. The CDR3 DNA follows: TGTGCCAGCAGTGAGGGGGCGGTGTACGAGCAGTACTTC. This gives the protein CASSEGAVYEQYF.

This clonotype was seen ten or more times. This CDR3 reads CASSQDASVVAGELFF. The DNA of the CDR3 is TGTGCCAGCAGCCAAGATGCGTCAGTTGTCGCCGGGGAGCTGTTTTTT. This sequence joins TRBV14 and TRBJ2-2; unclear D gene. Germline CDR1 is SGHDN and CDR2 is FVKESK. The CDR3 has 16 amino acids. V was cut by 0 bases and J by 6 bases, with 14 bases left in between.

This clonotype was seen repeatedly, ten times or more. The chain couples TRBV7-2 to TRBJ2-3; 7 nucleotides line up with TRBD2. Trimming cost V 2 bases and J 5 bases; bases outside gene matches: 7. CDR3 size: 15 residues. The V gene's germline CDR1 is SGHTA and CDR2 FQGNSA. This chain's CDR3 is CASSLSSGGLDTQYF. CDR3 nucleotides: TGTGCCAGCAGCTTATCATCCGGGGGGTTAGATACGCAGTATTTT.